The 9 T cell receptor beta chains below all came from one sample that was sequenced in a study of blood T cell repertoires in COVID-19. The protocol was immunoSEQ multiplex PCR, while the TCRdb copy is restricted to in-frame clones and leaves out a portion. Of some 66,000 clones listed, approximately 80% were seen once; the top ten hold roughly 6.7%. Material: peripheral blood. Source of these receptors: a man aged 55 to 70 with acute or convalescent COVID-19.

The J gene is TRBJ2-1, the V gene TRBV24-1; 7 nucleotides agree with TRBD2. The ends lost 8 bases at V and 6 bases at J; junction bases unmatched: 12. This CDR3 has 15 amino acids. The germline V gene has CDR1 KGHDR and CDR2 SFDVKD. Here the CDR3 DNA reads TGTGCCACCATCATACAACGGGGGGTGGTCAATGAGCAGTTCTTC. Translation gives CATIIQRGVVNEQFF.

V is TRBV14 and J is TRBJ1-1; 7 positions match TRBD1. V lost 5 bases and J lost 1; bases outside the gene matches: 4. This CDR3 contains 14 residues. Germline V CDR1 and CDR2: SGHDN, FVKESK. The CDR3 protein is CASSLWTGNTEAFF. CDR3 in DNA: TGTGCCAGCAGCTTATGGACAGGGAACACTGAAGCTTTCTTT.

This sequence joins TRBV3-1 (or the pseudogene TRBV3-2) and TRBJ1-1; the match to TRBD1 covers 8 bases. J gave up 5 bases and V 2 bases, and 10 bases lay outside the gene matches. Germline V gene sequence: CDR1 LGHDT, CDR2 YNNKEL (reference sequence). This CDR3 spans 16 amino acids. The CDR3 bases are TGTGCCAGCAGCCAAAGTTCCAGGGGGCGCGGAACTGAAGCTTTCTTT. Protein product: CASSQSSRGRGTEAFF.

The rearrangement uses TRBV6-5 and TRBJ1-5; weak D call: TRBD1 (6 bases). V lost 10 bases to trimming and J lost 2 bases, with 18 bases between them. CDR1 and CDR2 (germline): MNHEY, SVGAGI. The CDR3 loop spans 15 amino acids. The CDR3 sequence is CATWDGSGGNQPQHF. The DNA for the CDR3 is TGTGCCACCTGGGACGGCTCAGGGGGCAATCAGCCCCAGCATTTT.

This chain connects TRBV18 to TRBJ2-3, with 7 bases identical to TRBD1. The V segment lost 8 bases and the J segment 0 bases; nucleotides outside the gene matches: 2. The CDR3 consists of 13 residues. CDR1 and CDR2 from the germline V gene are KGHSH and LQKENI. The CDR3 DNA reads TGTGCCAGCACGGGACAGAGCACAGATACGCAGTATTTT. As protein: CASTGQSTDTQYF.

This clone showed up just once. The V gene is TRBV5-6, the J gene TRBJ1-6; 7 bases agree with TRBD1. V was pared by 1 base and J by 7 bases, with 11 bases of the junction left unmatched. This CDR3 is 17 amino acids long. From germline, CDR1 is SGHDT and CDR2 YYEEEE. In nucleotides, the CDR3 is TGTGCCAGCAGCTTGTTGGCGACGACAGGGAGCAATTCACCCCTCCACTTT. Protein sequence: CASSLLATTGSNSPLHF.

This rearrangement joins TRBV5-6 to TRBJ2-5; D unresolved. Germline CDR1 reads SGHDT; CDR2 reads YYEEEE. This CDR3 is built from 11 residues. The V end lost 4 bases, the J end lost 5 bases, and 6 bases lay between the germline ends. This CDR3 is CASSSWETQYF. DNA of the CDR3: TGTGCCAGCAGCAGCTGGGAGACCCAGTACTTC.

The gene calls are TRBV30 and TRBJ1-6; the D is unclear. The V gene's germline CDR1 is GTSNPN and CDR2 SVGIG (reference sequence). This CDR3 region has 13 residues. Trimming pared 2 bases from V and 7 bases from J, leaving 9 bases between. The CDR3 region has the DNA TGTGCCTGGAGTCCATACTCCAATTCACCCCTCCACTTT. Amino acid sequence: CAWSPYSNSPLHF.

This rearrangement joins TRBV14 to TRBJ2-2; 13 nucleotides match TRBD2. This CDR3 is 19 amino acids long. CDR1 is SGHDN, CDR2 FVKESK, per germline. With V trimmed by 4 bases and J by 0 bases, 8 bases remained unmatched. CDR3 protein: CASSRTSGGLMSNTGELFF. The CDR3, as DNA: TGTGCCAGCAGCCGGACTAGCGGGGGCTTGATGTCGAACACCGGGGAGCTGTTTTTT.